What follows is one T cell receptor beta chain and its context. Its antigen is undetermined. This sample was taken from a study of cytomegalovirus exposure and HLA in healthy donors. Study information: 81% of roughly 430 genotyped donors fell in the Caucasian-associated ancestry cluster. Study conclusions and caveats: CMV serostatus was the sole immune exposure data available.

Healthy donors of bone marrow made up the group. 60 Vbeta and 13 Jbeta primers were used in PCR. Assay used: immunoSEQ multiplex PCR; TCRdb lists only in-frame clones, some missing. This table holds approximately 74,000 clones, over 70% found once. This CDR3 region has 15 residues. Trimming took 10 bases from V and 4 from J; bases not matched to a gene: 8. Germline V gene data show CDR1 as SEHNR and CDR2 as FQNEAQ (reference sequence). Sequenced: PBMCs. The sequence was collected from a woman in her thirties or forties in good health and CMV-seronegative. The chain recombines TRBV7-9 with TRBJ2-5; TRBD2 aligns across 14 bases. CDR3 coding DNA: TGTGCCACCACGCCGGGACTAGCGGGAGTAGAGACCCAGTACTTC. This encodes CATTPGLAGVETQYF.